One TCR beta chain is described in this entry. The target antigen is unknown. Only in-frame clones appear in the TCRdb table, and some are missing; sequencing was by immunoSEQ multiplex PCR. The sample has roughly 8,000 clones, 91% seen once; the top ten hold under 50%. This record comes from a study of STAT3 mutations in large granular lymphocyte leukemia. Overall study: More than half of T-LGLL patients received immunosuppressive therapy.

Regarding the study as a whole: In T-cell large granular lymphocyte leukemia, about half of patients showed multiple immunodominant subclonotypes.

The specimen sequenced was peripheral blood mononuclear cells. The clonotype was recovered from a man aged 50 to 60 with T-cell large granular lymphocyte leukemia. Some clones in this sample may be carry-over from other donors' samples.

This CDR3 is CASSLAVSDTQYF. CDR3 bases: TGTGCCAGCAGCTTAGCTGTTTCAGATACGCAGTATTTT. V is TRBV11-1 and J is TRBJ2-3; no clear D gene. The CDR3 has 13 residues. Trimming removed 0 bases from V and 4 bases from J, with 5 bases in between. CDR1 is SGHAT, CDR2 FQDESV, per germline (reference sequence). The variable domain in full, with the rest retrieved from reference TRBV11-1 and TRBJ2-3, is EAEVAQSPRYKITEKSQAVAFWCDPISGHATLYWYRQILGQGPELLVQFQDESVVDDSQLPKDRFSAERLKGVDSTLKIQPAELGDSAMYLCASSLAVSDTQYFGPGTRLTVL.